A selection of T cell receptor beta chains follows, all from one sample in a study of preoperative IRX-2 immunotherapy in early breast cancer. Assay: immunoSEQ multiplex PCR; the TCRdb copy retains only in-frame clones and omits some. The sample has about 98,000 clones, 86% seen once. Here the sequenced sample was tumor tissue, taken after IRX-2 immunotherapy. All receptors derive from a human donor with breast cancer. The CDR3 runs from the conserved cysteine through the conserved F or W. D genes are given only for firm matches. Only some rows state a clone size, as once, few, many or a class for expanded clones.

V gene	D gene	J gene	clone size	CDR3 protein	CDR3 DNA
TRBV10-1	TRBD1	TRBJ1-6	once	CASSEARTGGSPLHF	TGCGCCAGCAGTGAGGCGCGGACAGGGGGTTCACCCCTCCACTTT
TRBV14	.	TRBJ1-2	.	CASSHPGSASANYGYTF	TGTGCCAGCAGCCACCCAGGGTCCGCCTCAGCTAACTATGGCTACACCTTC
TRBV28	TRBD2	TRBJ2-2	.	CASPPSGGIMGPGELFF	TGTGCCAGCCCCCCCTCGGGAGGGATTATGGGCCCCGGGGAGCTGTTTTTT
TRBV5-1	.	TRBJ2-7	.	CASSSLALQGYEQYF	TGCGCCAGCAGCTCCCTGGCCCTACAGGGCTACGAGCAGTACTTC
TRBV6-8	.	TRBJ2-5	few	CASSTRGVETQYF	TGTGCCAGCAGCACCAGGGGGGTCGAGACCCAGTACTTC
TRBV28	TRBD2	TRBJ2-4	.	CASSLGSGSGQNIQYF	TGTGCCAGCAGTTTAGGTAGCGGGAGCGGACAAAACATTCAGTACTTC
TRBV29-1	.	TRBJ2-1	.	CSVAGQNNEQFF	TGCAGCGTTGCCGGACAGAACAATGAGCAGTTCTTC
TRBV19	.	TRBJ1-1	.	CASSIGEGGNTEAFF	TGTGCCAGTAGTATAGGAGAGGGCGGGAACACTGAAGCTTTCTTT
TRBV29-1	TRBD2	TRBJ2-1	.	CSVGEAGELNEQFF	TGCAGCGTTGGAGAGGCGGGAGAGTTGAACGAGCAGTTCTTC
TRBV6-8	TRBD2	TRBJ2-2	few	CAISGGLLAGSGELFF	TGTGCCATCAGTGGAGGGTTACTAGCGGGTTCCGGGGAGCTGTTTTTT
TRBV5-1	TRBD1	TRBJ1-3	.	CASSLAGQGRSFGNTIYF	TGCGCCAGCAGCTTGGCAGGACAGGGAAGAAGCTTTGGAAACACCATATATTTT
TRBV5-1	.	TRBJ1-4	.	CASSLGQFYEKLFF	TGCGCCAGCAGCTTGGGACAGTTCTATGAAAAACTGTTTTTT
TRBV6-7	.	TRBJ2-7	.	CASRQGHEQYF	TGTGCCAGCAGACAGGGTCACGAGCAGTACTTC
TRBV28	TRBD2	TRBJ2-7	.	CASSLGTSGSYEQYF	TGTGCCAGCAGTTTAGGGACTAGCGGGAGCTACGAGCAGTACTTC
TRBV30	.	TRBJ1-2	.	CALTRPELGGYTF	TGTGCCTTGACGAGACCGGAGCTTGGTGGCTACACCTTC
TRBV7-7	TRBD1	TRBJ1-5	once	CASSLSGQGSQPQHF	TGTGCCAGCAGCCTATCCGGACAGGGAAGCCAGCCCCAGCATTTT
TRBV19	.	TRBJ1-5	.	CASSTTGGGEPQHF	TGTGCCAGTAGTACGACAGGAGGAGGAGAGCCCCAGCATTTT
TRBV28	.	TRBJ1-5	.	CASSSDYQPQHF	TGTGCCAGCAGTTCTGACTATCAGCCCCAGCATTTT
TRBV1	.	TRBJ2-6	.	CASSQIAGSSGANVLTF	TGCGCCAGCAGCCAAATAGCGGGGAGCTCTGGGGCCAACGTCCTGACTTTC
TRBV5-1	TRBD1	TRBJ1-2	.	CASSTDGTVYGYTF	TGCGCCAGCAGCACGGACGGGACAGTCTATGGCTACACCTTC
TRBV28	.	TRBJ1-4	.	CASSSGTAANEKLFF	TGTGCCAGCAGTTCTGGGACCGCGGCTAATGAAAAACTGTTTTTT
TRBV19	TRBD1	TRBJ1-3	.	CASSRHGQGDSGNTIYF	TGTGCCAGTAGCCGGCACGGACAGGGGGACTCTGGAAACACCATATATTTT
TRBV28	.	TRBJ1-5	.	CASSLNGVDSNQPQHF	TGTGCCAGCAGCCTAAATGGGGTTGATAGCAATCAGCCCCAGCATTTT